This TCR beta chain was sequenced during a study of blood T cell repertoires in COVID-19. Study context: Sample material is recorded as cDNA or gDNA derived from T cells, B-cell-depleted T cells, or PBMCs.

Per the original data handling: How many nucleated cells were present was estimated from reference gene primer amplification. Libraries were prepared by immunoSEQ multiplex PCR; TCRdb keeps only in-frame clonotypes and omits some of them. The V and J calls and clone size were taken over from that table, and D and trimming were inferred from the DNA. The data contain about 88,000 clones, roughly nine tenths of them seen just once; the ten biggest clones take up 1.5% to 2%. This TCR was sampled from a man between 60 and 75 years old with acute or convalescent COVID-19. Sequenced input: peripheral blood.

The CDR3 loop reads CASSITATGNEKLFF. CDR3 coding DNA: TGTGCCAGTAGTATAACAGCGACAGGGAATGAAAAACTGTTTTTT. The V and J genes are TRBV19 and TRBJ1-4; 7 positions match TRBD1. The germline CDR1 and CDR2 sequences are LNHDA and SQIVND (reference sequence). The CDR3 sequence is 15 residues long. Trimming cost V 2 bases and J 5 bases; bases outside gene matches: 5. Variable domain in full (rest from reference TRBV19 and TRBJ1-4): DGGITQSPKYLFRKEGQNVTLSCEQNLNHDAMYWYRQDPGQGLRLIYYSQIVNDFQKGDIAEGYSVSREKKESFPLTVTSAQKNPTAFYLCASSITATGNEKLFFGSGTQLSVL.